The rows below give T cell receptor beta chains drawn from one sample of a study of blood T cell repertoires in COVID-19. The assay was immunoSEQ multiplex PCR, and TCRdb's table has in-frame clones only and misses some. The sample records around 340,000 clones, roughly nine tenths being singletons. Sample: peripheral blood. These receptors came from a woman aged 60-75 years with COVID-19, enrolled during active disease. CDR3s include the opening cysteine and the closing phenylalanine or tryptophan. The order of the fields is J gene, V gene, CDR3 protein.

J: TRBJ2-7
V: TRBV28
CDR3: CASSLIGTSKAPSGGQYF

J: TRBJ2-7
V: TRBV11-2
CDR3: CASSRKGWEQYF

J: TRBJ2-7
V: TRBV7-2
CDR3: CASSLASGGYEQYF

J: TRBJ1-1
V: TRBV6-6
CDR3: CASSRTGRNTEAFF

J: TRBJ1-3
V: TRBV5-4
CDR3: CASSFREGAGNTIYF

J: TRBJ1-6
V: TRBV6-5
CDR3: CASSPGTGDSPLHF

J: TRBJ2-7
V: TRBV5-1
CDR3: CASSLSPGTSSYEQYF

J: TRBJ2-3
V: TRBV5-1
CDR3: CASSRGWNTDTQYF

J: TRBJ2-5
V: TRBV2
CDR3: CASTLEQETQYF

J: TRBJ2-7
V: TRBV10-1
CDR3: CARPRGETETYEQYF

J: TRBJ1-1
V: TRBV6-6
CDR3: CASSASGGTNTEAFF

J: TRBJ2-4
V: TRBV7-8
CDR3: CASSSRTGRIQYF

J: TRBJ2-3
V: TRBV7-9
CDR3: CASSLGTSRTDTQYF

J: TRBJ1-2
V: TRBV7-9
CDR3: CASSLNGRAKGYTF

J: TRBJ1-3
V: TRBV19
CDR3: CASMSGGAGNTIYF

J: TRBJ1-5
V: TRBV6-2/TRBV6-3
CDR3: CASSYRGQLVNQPQHF

J: TRBJ1-6
V: TRBV9
CDR3: CASSEGQVKTGFTLHF